This T cell receptor (beta chain) was identified during a study of cytomegalovirus exposure and HLA in healthy donors. The repertoire was sequenced with immunoSEQ multiplex PCR; TCRdb's copy has only in-frame clones and lacks some. The sample lists under 150,000 clones; about 90% were seen once. Among the 110 or so subjects of the validation cohort, separate from the roughly 700-subject first cohort, were the donors. This TCR derives from a young man in good health and CMV-seronegative. The specimen was PBMCs.

The CDR3 here is CASKGFQETQYF. Here the CDR3 DNA reads TGTGCCAGCAAGGGGTTCCAAGAGACCCAGTACTTC. The rearrangement links TRBV6-6 to TRBJ2-5, with D perhaps matching TRBD1 (5 bases). The CDR3 consists of 12 residues. CDR1 and CDR2 from the germline V gene are MNHNY and SVGAGI (reference sequence). V dropped 7 bases and J dropped 1 base, with 7 bases sitting between them.